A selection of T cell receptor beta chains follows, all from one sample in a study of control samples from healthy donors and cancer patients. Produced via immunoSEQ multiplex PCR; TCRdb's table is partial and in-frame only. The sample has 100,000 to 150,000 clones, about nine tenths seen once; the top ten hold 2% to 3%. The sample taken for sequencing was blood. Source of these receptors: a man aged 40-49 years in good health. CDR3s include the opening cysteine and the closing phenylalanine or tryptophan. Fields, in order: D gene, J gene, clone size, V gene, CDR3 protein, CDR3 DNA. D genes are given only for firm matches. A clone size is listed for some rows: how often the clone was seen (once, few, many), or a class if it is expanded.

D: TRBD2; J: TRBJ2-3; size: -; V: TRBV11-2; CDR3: CASSLEFAASGLDTQYF; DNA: TGTGCCAGCAGCTTAGAGTTCGCGGCTAGCGGGCTAGATACGCAGTATTTT
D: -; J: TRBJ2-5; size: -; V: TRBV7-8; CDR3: CASSQGPETQYF; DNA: TGTGCCAGCAGTCAGGGGCCCGAGACCCAGTACTTC
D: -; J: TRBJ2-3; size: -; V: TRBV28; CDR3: CASSRLGASTDTQYF; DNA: TGTGCCAGCAGCCGACTAGGTGCTAGCACAGATACGCAGTATTTT
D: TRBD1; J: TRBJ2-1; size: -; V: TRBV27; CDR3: CASSLRGPSYNEQFF; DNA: TGTGCCAGCAGTTTAAGGGGGCCATCCTACAATGAGCAGTTCTTC
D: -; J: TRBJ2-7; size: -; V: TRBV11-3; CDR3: CASSFLLGHEQYF; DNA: TGTGCCAGCAGCTTTTTACTCGGACACGAGCAGTACTTC
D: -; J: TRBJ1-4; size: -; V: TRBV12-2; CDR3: CASRRTGSTTNEKLFF; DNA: TGTGCAAGTCGCCGGACAGGGTCCACAACTAATGAAAAACTGTTTTTT
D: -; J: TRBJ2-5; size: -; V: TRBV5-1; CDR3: CASMETPYQETQYF; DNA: TGCGCCAGCATGGAAACACCGTACCAAGAGACCCAGTACTTC
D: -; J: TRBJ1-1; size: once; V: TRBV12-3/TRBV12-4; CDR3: CASSPRLGTEAFF; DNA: TGTGCCAGCAGTCCACGTCTGGGCACTGAAGCTTTCTTT
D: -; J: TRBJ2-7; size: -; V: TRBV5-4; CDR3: CASSSPGGSYEQYF; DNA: TGTGCCAGCAGCTCTCCAGGCGGTTCCTACGAGCAGTACTTC
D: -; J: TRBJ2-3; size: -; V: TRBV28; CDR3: CASGRTATDTQYF; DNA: TGTGCCAGCGGTAGGACAGCCACAGATACGCAGTATTTT